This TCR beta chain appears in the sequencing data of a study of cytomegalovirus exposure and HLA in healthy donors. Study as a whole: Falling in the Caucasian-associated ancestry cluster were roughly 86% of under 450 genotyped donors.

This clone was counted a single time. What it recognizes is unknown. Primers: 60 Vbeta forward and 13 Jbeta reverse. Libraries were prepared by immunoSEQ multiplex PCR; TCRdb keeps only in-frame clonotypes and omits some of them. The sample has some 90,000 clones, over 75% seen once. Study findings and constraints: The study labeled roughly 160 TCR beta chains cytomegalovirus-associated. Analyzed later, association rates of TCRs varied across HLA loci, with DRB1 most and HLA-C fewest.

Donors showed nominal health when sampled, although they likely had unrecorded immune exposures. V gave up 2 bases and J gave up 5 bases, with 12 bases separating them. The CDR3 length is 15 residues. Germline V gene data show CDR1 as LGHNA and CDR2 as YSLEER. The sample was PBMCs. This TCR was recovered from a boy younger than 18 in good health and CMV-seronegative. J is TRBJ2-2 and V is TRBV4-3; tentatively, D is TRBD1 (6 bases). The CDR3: CASSQHGRGTGELFF. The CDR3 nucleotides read TGCGCCAGCAGCCAACACGGCAGGGGAACCGGGGAGCTGTTTTTT.